These T cell receptor beta chains were read from a single sample in a study of T cells in tuberculosis. TCRdb's copy holds only in-frame clones and misses some; the assay was immunoSEQ multiplex PCR. The sample includes 30,000 to 40,000 clones, over 85% of them seen just once. The sequencing here drew on PBMCs, taken at tuberculosis diagnosis. The receptors were sampled from an adult with tuberculosis. CDR3s include the opening cysteine and the closing phenylalanine or tryptophan. The order of the fields is clone size, J gene, D gene, V gene, CDR3 DNA, CDR3 protein. D genes are given only for firm matches. Some rows mark clone size as missing; the rest say once, few, many or name a class of expanded clone.

abundance: -; j_gene: TRBJ1-2; d_gene: -; v_gene: TRBV5-8; CDR3nt: TGTGCCAGCGACTCTAATTTTGGCTACACCTTC; CDR3aa: CASDSNFGYTF
abundance: once; j_gene: TRBJ2-7; d_gene: -; v_gene: TRBV27; CDR3nt: TGTGCCAGCAGTTTACAGGGTCCCCCAACCCACGAGCAGTACTTC; CDR3aa: CASSLQGPPTHEQYF
abundance: -; j_gene: TRBJ1-2; d_gene: TRBD1; v_gene: TRBV2; CDR3nt: TGTGCCAGCAGTGAAGGGACAGGCTATGGCTACACCTTC; CDR3aa: CASSEGTGYGYTF
abundance: -; j_gene: TRBJ2-7; d_gene: -; v_gene: TRBV5-6; CDR3nt: TGTGCCAGCAGCTCCGGACACTACGAGCAGTACTTC; CDR3aa: CASSSGHYEQYF
abundance: -; j_gene: TRBJ1-4; d_gene: -; v_gene: TRBV7-6; CDR3nt: TGTGCCAGCAGTCTCGACAGTTTTAATGAAAAACTGTTTTTT; CDR3aa: CASSLDSFNEKLFF
abundance: -; j_gene: TRBJ2-1; d_gene: -; v_gene: TRBV5-4; CDR3nt: TGTGCCAGCAGCTTGGAGGCACAGGGTAATGAGCAGTTCTTC; CDR3aa: CASSLEAQGNEQFF
abundance: few; j_gene: TRBJ2-1; d_gene: TRBD2; v_gene: TRBV12-5; CDR3nt: TGTGCTAGTGAGCGGGGGGGAACGTTTGAGCAGTTCTTC; CDR3aa: CASERGGTFEQFF
abundance: -; j_gene: TRBJ2-1; d_gene: TRBD1; v_gene: TRBV27; CDR3nt: TGTGCCAGCAGTATCAGGACAGGGGCCTACAATGAGCAGTTCTTC; CDR3aa: CASSIRTGAYNEQFF
abundance: -; j_gene: TRBJ1-2; d_gene: -; v_gene: TRBV19; CDR3nt: TGTGCCAGTAGTACCGAGGACAGCTATGGCTACACCTTC; CDR3aa: CASSTEDSYGYTF
abundance: -; j_gene: TRBJ2-1; d_gene: -; v_gene: TRBV5-1; CDR3nt: TGCGCCAGCAGCGGTACTCAAGATCACAATGAGCAGTTCTTC; CDR3aa: CASSGTQDHNEQFF